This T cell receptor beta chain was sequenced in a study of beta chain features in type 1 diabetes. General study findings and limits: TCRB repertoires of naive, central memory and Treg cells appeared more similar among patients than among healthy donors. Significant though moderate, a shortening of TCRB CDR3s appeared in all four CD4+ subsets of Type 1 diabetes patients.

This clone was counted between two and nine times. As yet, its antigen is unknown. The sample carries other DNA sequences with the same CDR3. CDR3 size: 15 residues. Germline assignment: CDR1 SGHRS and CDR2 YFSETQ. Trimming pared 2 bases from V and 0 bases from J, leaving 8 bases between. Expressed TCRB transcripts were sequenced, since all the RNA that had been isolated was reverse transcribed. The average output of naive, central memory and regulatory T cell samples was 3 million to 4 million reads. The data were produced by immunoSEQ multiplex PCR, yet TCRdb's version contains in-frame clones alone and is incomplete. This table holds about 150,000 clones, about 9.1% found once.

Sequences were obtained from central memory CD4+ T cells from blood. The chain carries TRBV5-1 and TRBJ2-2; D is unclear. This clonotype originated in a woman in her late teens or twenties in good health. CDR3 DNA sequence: TGCGCCAGCAGCTTATCCAGTCCGAACACCGGGGAGCTGTTTTTT. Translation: CASSLSSPNTGELFF.